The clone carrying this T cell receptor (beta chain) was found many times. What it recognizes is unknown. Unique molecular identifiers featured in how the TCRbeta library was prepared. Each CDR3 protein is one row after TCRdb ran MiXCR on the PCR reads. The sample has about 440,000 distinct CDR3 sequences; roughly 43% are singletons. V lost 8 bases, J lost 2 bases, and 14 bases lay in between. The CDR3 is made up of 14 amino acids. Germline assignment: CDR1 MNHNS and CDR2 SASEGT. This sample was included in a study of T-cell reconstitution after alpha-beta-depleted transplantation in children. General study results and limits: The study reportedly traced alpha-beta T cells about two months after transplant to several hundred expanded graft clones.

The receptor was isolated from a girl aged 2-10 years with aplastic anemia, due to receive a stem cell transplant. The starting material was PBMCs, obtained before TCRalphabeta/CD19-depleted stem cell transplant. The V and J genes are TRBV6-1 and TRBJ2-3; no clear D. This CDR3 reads CASQTLSATDTQYF. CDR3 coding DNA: TGTGCCAGCCAGACACTATCCGCCACAGATACGCAGTATTTT.